A selection of T cell receptor beta chains follows, all from one sample in a study of PD-1 blockade in classical Hodgkin lymphoma. Using immunoSEQ multiplex PCR, the repertoire was profiled, and TCRdb retains in-frame clones only, with some absent. The sample gives about 17,000 clones, around 90% of which show up once; 3.9% is in the top ten. The sequencing sample was made of peripheral blood mononuclear cells (PBMCs). The origin of the receptors is a human donor with classical Hodgkin lymphoma. Both conserved end residues are part of each CDR3. A D gene is named only where the DNA matches it firmly. The size entry is marked missing in some rows and otherwise reads once, few, many or a size class.

clone size	V gene	D gene	J gene	CDR3 DNA	CDR3 protein
NA	TRBV12-5	NA	TRBJ2-7	TGTGCTAGTGGTTTCGGGGGCCCGCCCTACGAGCAGTACTTC	CASGFGGPPYEQYF
NA	TRBV6-6	TRBD1	TRBJ2-1	TGTGCCAGCAGCTTCCAGGGGGCCGGCTACAATGAGCAGTTCTTC	CASSFQGAGYNEQFF
NA	TRBV27	NA	TRBJ1-3	TGTGCCAGCAGTTCTCGACCTAGCTCTGGAAACACCATATATTTT	CASSSRPSSGNTIYF
NA	TRBV14	NA	TRBJ2-3	TGTGCCAGCAGCCAGAGGCTATCCCCCACAGATACGCAGTATTTT	CASSQRLSPTDTQYF
NA	TRBV27	TRBD1	TRBJ2-5	TGTGCCACCCGTGGAGAGGGGGCTTGGGAGACCCAGTACTTC	CATRGEGAWETQYF
once	TRBV28	TRBD2	TRBJ2-2	TGTGCCAGCAGTCCCTGGACTAGTGTTGCCGGGGAGCTGTTTTTT	CASSPWTSVAGELFF
once	TRBV6-5	NA	TRBJ2-7	TGTGCCAGCAGTTTAGAATTTTCCTACGAGCAGTACTTC	CASSLEFSYEQYF
NA	TRBV7-8	NA	TRBJ1-1	TGTGCCAGCAGCTTATCGGGGGTTAACACTGAAGCTTTCTTT	CASSLSGVNTEAFF
once	TRBV4-3	NA	TRBJ2-3	TGCGCCAGCAGCCCACAGCATACTAGCACAGATACGCAGTATTTT	CASSPQHTSTDTQYF
NA	TRBV27	TRBD2	TRBJ2-7	TGTGCCAGCAGTTTGCGGGAGAACTACGAGCAGTACTTC	CASSLRENYEQYF
NA	TRBV27	TRBD2	TRBJ2-1	TGTGCCAGCAGTGCCCAAGGACTAGCGGGAGGGCTCAGGGCTGAGCAGTTCTTC	CASSAQGLAGGLRAEQFF
once	TRBV11-3	NA	TRBJ2-7	TGTGCCAGCAGCTTAGAGTCCGGGCCCACCTACGAGCAGTACTTC	CASSLESGPTYEQYF
NA	TRBV10-3	TRBD2	TRBJ2-7	TGTGCCATCAGCGGACTAGCGGGGTGGGAAGAGCAGTACTTC	CAISGLAGWEEQYF